These 17 T cell receptor beta chains were all obtained from the same sample, sequenced in a study of blood T cell repertoires in COVID-19 (dated by TCRdb to between 2020 and 2021). Receptor amplification or capture employed the immunoSEQ multiplex PCR assay. TCRdb took this table from immuneACCESS and kept in-frame rearrangements with V and J called. Such tables lack part of the clones; where checked against another copy, unresolved V genes explain under half of the gap, and the rest is unexplained. Here the sample has about 320,000 clones; roughly 90% occur a single time. Around 4.2% of the sample is held by the ten biggest clonotypes. Sequencing used PBMCs or T cells enriched from blood (not recorded which). Receptors were obtained from a woman between 25 and 40 years old who had been exposed to COVID-19.

The chain is built from TRBV19 and TRBJ1-1; D gene uncertain. The CDR3 has 13 residues. Trimming cost V 5 bases and J 3 bases, with 10 bases left between them. In germline, CDR1 is LNHDA, CDR2 SQIVND (reference sequence). The CDR3 is CASSSRRDTEAFF. DNA for the CDR3: TGTGCCAGTAGTTCCCGACGGGACACTGAAGCTTTCTTT.

J is TRBJ1-3 and V is TRBV7-6; TRBD1 matches 8 bases. The CDR3 length is 17 residues. J lost 3 bases, V lost 5 bases, and 12 bases had no gene match. Germline values: CDR1 SGHVS, CDR2 FNYEAQ. CDR3 DNA sequence: TGTGCCAGCAGCCGTGGGCGACAGGGGACGGGTGGAAACACCATATATTTT. Its translation: CASSRGRQGTGGNTIYF.

The chain employs TRBV11-1 and TRBJ1-1; TRBD1 might be the D (5 bases). The CDR3 totals 12 residues. Trimming removed 1 base at V and 6 bases at J, with 6 bases between. Germline V lookup: CDR1 SGHAT, CDR2 FQDESV (reference sequence). In nucleotides, the CDR3 is TGTGCCAGCAGCTTAGTAGGGGCTGAAGCTTTCTTT. Translating it yields CASSLVGAEAFF.

This sequence joins TRBV4-1 and TRBJ1-3, with TRBD1 identical over 7 bases. Losses at the gene ends were 4 bases for V and 0 bases for J; bases not matched to a gene: 6. The germline gives CDR1 MGHRA, CDR2 YSYEKL. CDR3 length: 16 amino acids. The CDR3 nucleotides are TGCGCCAGCAGCCGGCTTAGGGACAGCTCTGGAAACACCATATATTTT. Protein product: CASSRLRDSSGNTIYF.

J is TRBJ2-1 and V is TRBV11-2, with 9 bases matching TRBD2. There are 15 residues in the CDR3. Looked up from germline, CDR1 is SGHAT and CDR2 is FQNNGV. Unmatched junction bases numbered 6, after V lost 0 bases and J lost 9 bases. In DNA, the CDR3 is TGTGCCAGCAGCTTAGAAGCGGGGGGCCGGAGTGAGCAGTTCTTC. It specifies CASSLEAGGRSEQFF. The variable domain in full, completed from reference TRBV11-2 and TRBJ2-1, reads EAGVAQSPRYKIIEKRQSVAFWCNPISGHATLYWYQQILGQGPKLLIQFQNNGVVDDSQLPKDRFSAERLKGVDSTLKIQPAKLEDSAVYLCASSLEAGGRSEQFFGPGTRLTVL.

This clone was seen more than once but under ten times. This sequence joins TRBV5-1 and TRBJ2-7, with a weak D call TRBD1 (5 bases). The CDR3 covers 13 residues. The germline V gene encodes CDR1 SGHRS and CDR2 YFSETQ. Deletions cut 4 bases from V and 3 bases from J, with 11 bases between. The CDR3 reads CASSATAGYEQYF. The DNA of the CDR3 is TGCGCCAGCAGCGCGACAGCAGGCTACGAGCAGTACTTC.

This rearrangement joins TRBV7-7 to TRBJ1-5; D unclear. Germline-derived CDR1 and CDR2 are SSHAT and FNYEAQ (reference sequence). V lost 0 bases and J 4 bases, leaving 7 bases between the germline ends. The CDR3 sequence is 14 residues long. The CDR3 reads CASSLARENQPQHF. The CDR3 bases are TGTGCCAGCAGCTTAGCCCGGGAAAATCAGCCCCAGCATTTT.

This chain uses TRBV6-1 with TRBJ1-6, with 7 bases matching TRBD1. The CDR3 spans 15 residues. V trimming: 3 bases; J trimming: 7 bases; junction bases outside the gene matches: 6. CDR1 and CDR2 (germline): MNHNS, SASEGT. DNA for the CDR3: TGTGCCAGCAGTGACCACGGGACAGAGAATTCACCCCTCCACTTT. Translation: CASSDHGTENSPLHF.

The genes are TRBV5-4 and TRBJ2-7; 10 bases line up with TRBD1. CDR1 is SGHNT and CDR2 is YYREEE in the germline V gene (reference sequence). This CDR3 is 13 amino acids long. With V trimmed by 4 bases and J by 9 bases, 7 bases remained unmatched. The CDR3 spells CASSRDRGLWQYF. As DNA, the CDR3 is TGTGCCAGCAGCCGGGACAGGGGCCTATGGCAGTACTTC.

This clone showed up just once. Other DNA variants within this sample encode the same CDR3. DNA of the CDR3: TGTGCCAGCAGTTTACGGGGAGGGACTGAAGCTTTCTTT. Its protein is CASSLRGGTEAFF. The chain combines TRBV12-3 or TRBV12-4 with TRBJ1-1; D is uncertain. The CDR3 totals 13 residues. Trimming cost V 2 bases and J 5 bases, with 9 bases left between them.

V is TRBV28 and J is TRBJ2-1; 12 nucleotides agree with TRBD1. The J segment lost 10 bases and the V segment lost 3 bases, leaving 7 bases of the junction unmatched. Germline CDR1 and CDR2: MDHEN and SYDVKM. This CDR3 is 15 amino acids long. The CDR3 DNA reads TGTGCCAGCAGTTTCCCCGGGACAGGGGGCCTAGAGCAGTTCTTC. Protein sequence: CASSFPGTGGLEQFF.

The chain combines TRBV7-9 with TRBJ2-3; D perhaps matches TRBD2 (5 bases). The germline gives CDR1 SEHNR, CDR2 FQNEAQ (reference sequence). V lost 4 bases and J lost 1, with 6 bases in between. CDR3 size: 13 residues. Here the CDR3 DNA reads TGTGCCAGCAGCTACGGGGGCACAGATACGCAGTATTTT. Its translation: CASSYGGTDTQYF.

CDR3 in DNA: TGTGCCAGCAGTTCCCCAGGGGCGGGCACTGAAGCTTTCTTT. As protein: CASSSPGAGTEAFF. The chain employs TRBV6-5 and TRBJ1-1; maybe TRBD1 (6 bases). This CDR3 has 14 amino acids. From germline, CDR1 is MNHEY and CDR2 SVGAGI. V was pared by 4 bases and J by 4 bases, with 13 bases between.

The V and J genes are TRBV25-1 and TRBJ1-1; D gene unclear. The CDR3 loop spans 15 amino acids. Per the germline V gene, CDR1 is MGHDK and CDR2 is SYGVNS. With 1 base removed from V and 1 base from J, the gap between germline ends came to 10 bases. The CDR3, as DNA: TGTGCCAGCAGTGAATTGTACGGTCGGAACACTGAAGCTTTCTTT. This encodes CASSELYGRNTEAFF.

This sequence joins TRBV9 and TRBJ1-2, with no clear D. Germline-derived CDR1 and CDR2 are SGDLS and YYNGEE. V lost 3 bases and J 8 bases, leaving 14 bases between the germline ends. This CDR3 contains 13 residues. CDR3 coding DNA: TGTGCCAGCAGCGCCGACCGACGGGGAGGCTACACCTTC. This translates into CASSADRRGGYTF. Full variable domain (rest looked up from reference TRBV9 and TRBJ1-2): DSGVTQTPKHLITATGQRVTLRCSPRSGDLSVYWYQQSLDQGLQFLIQYYNGEERAKGNILERFSAQQFPDLHSELNLSSLELGDSALYFCASSADRRGGYTFGSGTRLTVV.

The chain is built from TRBV10-1 and TRBJ2-7; 10 bases fit TRBD1. This CDR3 has 16 amino acids. V dropped 3 bases and J dropped 4; count of bases not matched to a gene: 9. Germline CDR1 and CDR2: WNHNN and SYGVQD (reference sequence). This chain's CDR3 is CASSEKDRGRRYEQYF. In DNA, the CDR3 is TGCGCCAGCAGTGAAAAAGACAGGGGGCGCCGTTACGAGCAGTACTTC.

The V call is TRBV12-3 or TRBV12-4, the J call TRBJ2-7; D possibly corresponds to TRBD1 (7 bases). The CDR3 contains 13 residues. The V end lost 3 bases, the J end lost 6 bases, and 12 bases lay between the germline ends. The CDR3 protein is CASSFAGGTEQYF. The CDR3 region has the DNA TGTGCCAGCAGTTTTGCAGGGGGGACCGAGCAGTACTTC.